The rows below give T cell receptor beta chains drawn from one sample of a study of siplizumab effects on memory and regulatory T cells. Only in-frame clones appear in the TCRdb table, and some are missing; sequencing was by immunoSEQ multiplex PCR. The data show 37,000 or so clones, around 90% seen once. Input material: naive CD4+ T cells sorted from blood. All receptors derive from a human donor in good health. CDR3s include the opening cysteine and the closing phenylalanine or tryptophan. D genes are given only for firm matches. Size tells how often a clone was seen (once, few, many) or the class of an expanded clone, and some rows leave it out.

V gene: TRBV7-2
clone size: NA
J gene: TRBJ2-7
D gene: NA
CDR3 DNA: TGTGCCAGCAGCCTAAGGGTAGGCGGCAGGGCCTCCTACGAGCAGTACTTC
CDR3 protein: CASSLRVGGRASYEQYF

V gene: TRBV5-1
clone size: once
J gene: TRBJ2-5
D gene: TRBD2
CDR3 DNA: TGCGCCAGCAAGGGTCGGGGGGTCCAAGAGACCCAGTACTTC
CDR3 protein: CASKGRGVQETQYF

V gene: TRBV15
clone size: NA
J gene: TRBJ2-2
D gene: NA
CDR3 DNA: TGTGCCACCAGCAGAGCCGGGGAGATTTTCGGGGAGCTGTTTTTT
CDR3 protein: CATSRAGEIFGELFF

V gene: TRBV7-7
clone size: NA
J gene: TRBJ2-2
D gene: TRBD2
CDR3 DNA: TGTGCTAGCAGCGCGAGCGGGAGGGGGACCGGGGAGCTGTTTTTT
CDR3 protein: CASSASGRGTGELFF

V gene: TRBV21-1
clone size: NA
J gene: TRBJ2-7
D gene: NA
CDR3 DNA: TGTGCCAGCATACTCCCGGGGGACAGGACAGCTTGGGCCTACGAGCAGTACTTC
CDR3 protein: CASILPGDRTAWAYEQYF

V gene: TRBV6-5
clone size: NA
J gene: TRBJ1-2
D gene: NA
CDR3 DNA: TGTGCCAGCAGTTACTCGATTCATGGAGCTAACTATGGCTACACCTTC
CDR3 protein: CASSYSIHGANYGYTF

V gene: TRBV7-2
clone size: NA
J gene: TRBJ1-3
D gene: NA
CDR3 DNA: TGTGCCAGCAGCTTAGGTTTGGCAGGCTCTGGAAACACCATATATTTT
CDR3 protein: CASSLGLAGSGNTIYF

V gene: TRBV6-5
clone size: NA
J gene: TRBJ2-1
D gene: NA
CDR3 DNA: TGTGCCAGCAGCCGGGCCACGGATGGCAATGAGCAGTTCTTC
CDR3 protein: CASSRATDGNEQFF

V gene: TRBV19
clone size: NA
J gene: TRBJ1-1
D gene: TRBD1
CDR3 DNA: TGTGCCAGTTCTCCGCTGACAGGGCGATTTGGCGGGGAAGCTTTCTTT
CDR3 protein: CASSPLTGRFGGEAFF

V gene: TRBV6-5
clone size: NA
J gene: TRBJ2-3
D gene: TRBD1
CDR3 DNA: TGTGCCAGCAGTCGCCCGACAGGGTCCACAGATACGCAGTATTTT
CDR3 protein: CASSRPTGSTDTQYF

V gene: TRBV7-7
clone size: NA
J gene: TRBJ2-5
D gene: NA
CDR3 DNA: TGTGCCAGCAGCTTAGATGGGGGGCGCGAGACCCAGTACTTC
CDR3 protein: CASSLDGGRETQYF

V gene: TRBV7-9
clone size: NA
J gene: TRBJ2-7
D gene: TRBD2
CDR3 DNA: TGTGCCAGCAGCTTAGTTGAGACTAGCGGTAACTACGAGCAGTACTTC
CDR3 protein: CASSLVETSGNYEQYF

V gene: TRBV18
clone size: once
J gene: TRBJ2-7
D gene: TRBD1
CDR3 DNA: TGTGCCAGCTCACCAAGGACAGGGGGCGACGAGCAGTACTTC
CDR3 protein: CASSPRTGGDEQYF

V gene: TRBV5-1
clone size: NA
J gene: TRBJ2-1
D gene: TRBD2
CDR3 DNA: TGCGCCAGCAGCTTGGCGGGACTAGGAACCAATGAGCAGTTCTTC
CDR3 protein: CASSLAGLGTNEQFF

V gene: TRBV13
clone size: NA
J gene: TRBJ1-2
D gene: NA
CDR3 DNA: TGTGCCAGCAGCAAGTGGGACGGGGCTAACTATGGCTACACCTTC
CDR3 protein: CASSKWDGANYGYTF

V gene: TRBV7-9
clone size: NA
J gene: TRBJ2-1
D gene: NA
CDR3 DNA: TGTGCCAGCAAGGAGGGGACCTACAATGAGCAGTTCTTC
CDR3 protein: CASKEGTYNEQFF

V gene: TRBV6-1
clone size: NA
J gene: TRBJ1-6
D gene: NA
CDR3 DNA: TGTGCCAGCACCCTGGACCTAGGAGGTTCACCCCTCCACTTT
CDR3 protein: CASTLDLGGSPLHF

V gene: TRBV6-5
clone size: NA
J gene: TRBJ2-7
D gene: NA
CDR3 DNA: TGTGCCAGCAGGACAATTGGCGGAGGCGAGCAGTACTTC
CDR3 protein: CASRTIGGGEQYF

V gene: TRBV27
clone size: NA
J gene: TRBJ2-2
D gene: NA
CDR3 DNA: TGTGCCAGCAGAGACGACCGGCTGTACGCCGGGGAGCTGTTTTTT
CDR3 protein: CASRDDRLYAGELFF

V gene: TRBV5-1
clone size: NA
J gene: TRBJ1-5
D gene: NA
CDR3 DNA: TGCGCCAGCAGCTTGGGCAGTACGGATAGCAATCAGCCCCAGCATTTT
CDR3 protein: CASSLGSTDSNQPQHF

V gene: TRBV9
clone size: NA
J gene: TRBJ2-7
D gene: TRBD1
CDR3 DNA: TGTGCCAGCAGCGTGGGACAGGGGGCGTACGAGCAGTACTTC
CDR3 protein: CASSVGQGAYEQYF

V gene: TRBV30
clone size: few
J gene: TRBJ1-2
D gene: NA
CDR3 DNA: TGTGCCTGGACAGGGAACTATGGCTACACCTTC
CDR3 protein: CAWTGNYGYTF

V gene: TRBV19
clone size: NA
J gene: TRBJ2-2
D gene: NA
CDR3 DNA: TGTGCCAGCTCCCTTATCGTCGGGGAGCTGTTTTTT
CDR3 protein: CASSLIVGELFF

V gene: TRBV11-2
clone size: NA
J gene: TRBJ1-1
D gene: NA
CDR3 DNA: TGTGCCAGCAGCAACCGGGGGCGGGACACTGAAGCTTTCTTT
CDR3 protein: CASSNRGRDTEAFF

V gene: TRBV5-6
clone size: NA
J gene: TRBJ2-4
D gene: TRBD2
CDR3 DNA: TGTGCCAGCAGCTCTTTGGCGGGAGGGGACATTCAGTACTTC
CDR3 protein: CASSSLAGGDIQYF

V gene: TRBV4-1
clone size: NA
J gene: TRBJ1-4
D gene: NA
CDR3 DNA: TGCGCCAGCAGCCAACTAGGCCAGACAACTAATGAAAAACTGTTTTTT
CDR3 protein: CASSQLGQTTNEKLFF

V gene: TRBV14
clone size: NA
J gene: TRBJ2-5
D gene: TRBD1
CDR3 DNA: TGTGCCAGCAGCCAGGTTGGGACAGGTGGAGTGAAGACCCAGTACTTC
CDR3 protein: CASSQVGTGGVKTQYF

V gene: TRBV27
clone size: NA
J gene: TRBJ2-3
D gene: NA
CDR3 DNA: TGTGCCAGCTCTCTTTTCCTAGCAGATACGCAGTATTTT
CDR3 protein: CASSLFLADTQYF

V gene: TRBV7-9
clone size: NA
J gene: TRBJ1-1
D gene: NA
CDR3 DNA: TGTGCCAGCAGCTCAAAAGGGACTGAAGCTTTCTTT
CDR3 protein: CASSSKGTEAFF

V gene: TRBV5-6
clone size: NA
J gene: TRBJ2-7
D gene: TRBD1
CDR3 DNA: TGTGCCAGCAGCTTGACGGGACAGGGATACGAGCAGTACTTC
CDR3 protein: CASSLTGQGYEQYF

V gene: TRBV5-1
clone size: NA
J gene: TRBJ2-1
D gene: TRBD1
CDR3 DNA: TGCGCCAGCCGCACTGCCGGGACAGCATACAATGAGCAGTTCTTC
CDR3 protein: CASRTAGTAYNEQFF

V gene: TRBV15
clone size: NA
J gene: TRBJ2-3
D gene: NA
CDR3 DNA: TGTGCCACCAGCAGAAACCTCGCAGATACGCAGTATTTT
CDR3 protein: CATSRNLADTQYF

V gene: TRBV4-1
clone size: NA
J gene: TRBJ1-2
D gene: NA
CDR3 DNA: TGCGCCAGCAGCCAAGATTGGGGGACAATCAATAAAGGCGGCTATGGCTACACCTTC
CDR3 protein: CASSQDWGTINKGGYGYTF

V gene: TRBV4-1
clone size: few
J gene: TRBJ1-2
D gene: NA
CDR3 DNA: TGCGCCAGCAGCCAAGAGGGGCAGGGTGCCTACTATGGCTACACCTTC
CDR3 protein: CASSQEGQGAYYGYTF

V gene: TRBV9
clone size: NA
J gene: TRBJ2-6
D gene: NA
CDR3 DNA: TGTGCCAGCAGCGTAAGTAGCAGCGTCCTGACTTTC
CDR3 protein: CASSVSSSVLTF

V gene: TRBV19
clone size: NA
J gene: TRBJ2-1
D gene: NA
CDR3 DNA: TGTGCCAGTAGTATGGCAGGGCAAGGGTACAATGAGCAGTTCTTC
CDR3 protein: CASSMAGQGYNEQFF

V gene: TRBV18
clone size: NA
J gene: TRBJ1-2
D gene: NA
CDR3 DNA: TGTGCCAGCTCACCACGAGACAGGTCGGGGGACTATGGCTACACCTTC
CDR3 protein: CASSPRDRSGDYGYTF

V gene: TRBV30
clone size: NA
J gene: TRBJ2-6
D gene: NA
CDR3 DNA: TGTGCCTGGACCCTAGGGCCCGTCCTGACTTTC
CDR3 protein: CAWTLGPVLTF

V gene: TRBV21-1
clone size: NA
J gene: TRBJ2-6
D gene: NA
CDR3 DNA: TGTGCCAGCAGGGGGGACTGGGAAATTATCTCTGGGGCCAACGTCCTGACTTTC
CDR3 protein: CASRGDWEIISGANVLTF

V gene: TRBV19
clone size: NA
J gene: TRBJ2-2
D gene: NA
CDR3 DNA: TGTGCCAGTAGTTCCCTCACCGGGGAGCTGTTTTTT
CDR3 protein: CASSSLTGELFF

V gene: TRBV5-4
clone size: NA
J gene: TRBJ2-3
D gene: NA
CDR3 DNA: TGTGCCAGCAGCTTGGACCGACTAGTGGCGCAGTATTTT
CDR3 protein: CASSLDRLVAQYF

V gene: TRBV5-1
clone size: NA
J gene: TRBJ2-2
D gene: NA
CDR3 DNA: TGCGCCAGCAGCTTGTACGGGGACAAAAACACCGGGGAGCTGTTTTTT
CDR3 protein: CASSLYGDKNTGELFF

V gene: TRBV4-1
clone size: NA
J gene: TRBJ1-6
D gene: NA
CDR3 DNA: TGCGCCAGCAGCCAAGATCACGGTAATAATTCACCCCTCCACTTT
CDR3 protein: CASSQDHGNNSPLHF

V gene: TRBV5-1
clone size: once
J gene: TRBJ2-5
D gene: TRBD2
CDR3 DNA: TGCGCCAGCAGCCCGGGACTAGCAGAGACCCAGTACTTC
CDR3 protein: CASSPGLAETQYF

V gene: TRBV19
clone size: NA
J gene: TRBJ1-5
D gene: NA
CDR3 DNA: TGTGCCAGCCGGGATACCCAAGTTTATAGCAATCAGCCCCAGCATTTT
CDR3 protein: CASRDTQVYSNQPQHF

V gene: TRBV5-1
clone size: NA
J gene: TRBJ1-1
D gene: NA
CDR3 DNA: TGCGCCAGCAGCTTAGGACGGACGAACACTGAAGCTTTCTTT
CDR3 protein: CASSLGRTNTEAFF

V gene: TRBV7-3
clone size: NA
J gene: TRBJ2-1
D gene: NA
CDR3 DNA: TGTGCCAGCAGCTCAGCTAGATACAATGAGCAGTTCTTC
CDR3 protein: CASSSARYNEQFF

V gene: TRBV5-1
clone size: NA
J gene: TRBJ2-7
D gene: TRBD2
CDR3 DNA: TGCGCCAGCAGCTTGGCATCGGTCGGGAGGTACGAGCAGTACTTC
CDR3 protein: CASSLASVGRYEQYF

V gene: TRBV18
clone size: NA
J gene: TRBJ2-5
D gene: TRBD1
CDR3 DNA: TGTGCCAGCTCGAGCCGACAGGGTCAAGAGACCCAGTACTTC
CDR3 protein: CASSSRQGQETQYF

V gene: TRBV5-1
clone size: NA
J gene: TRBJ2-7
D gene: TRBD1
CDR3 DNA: TGCGCCAGCAGCTTGGAACCAGGGGGATACGAGCAGTACTTC
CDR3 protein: CASSLEPGGYEQYF

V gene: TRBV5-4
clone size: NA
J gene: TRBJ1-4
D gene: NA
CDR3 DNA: TGTGCCAGCAGTACCTTCGGGGGCCCTAATGAAAAACTGTTTTTT
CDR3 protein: CASSTFGGPNEKLFF

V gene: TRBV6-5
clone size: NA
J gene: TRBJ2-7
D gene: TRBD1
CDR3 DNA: TGTGCCAGCAGGGGACAGGGGGCGAGGGAGCAGTACTTC
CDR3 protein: CASRGQGAREQYF